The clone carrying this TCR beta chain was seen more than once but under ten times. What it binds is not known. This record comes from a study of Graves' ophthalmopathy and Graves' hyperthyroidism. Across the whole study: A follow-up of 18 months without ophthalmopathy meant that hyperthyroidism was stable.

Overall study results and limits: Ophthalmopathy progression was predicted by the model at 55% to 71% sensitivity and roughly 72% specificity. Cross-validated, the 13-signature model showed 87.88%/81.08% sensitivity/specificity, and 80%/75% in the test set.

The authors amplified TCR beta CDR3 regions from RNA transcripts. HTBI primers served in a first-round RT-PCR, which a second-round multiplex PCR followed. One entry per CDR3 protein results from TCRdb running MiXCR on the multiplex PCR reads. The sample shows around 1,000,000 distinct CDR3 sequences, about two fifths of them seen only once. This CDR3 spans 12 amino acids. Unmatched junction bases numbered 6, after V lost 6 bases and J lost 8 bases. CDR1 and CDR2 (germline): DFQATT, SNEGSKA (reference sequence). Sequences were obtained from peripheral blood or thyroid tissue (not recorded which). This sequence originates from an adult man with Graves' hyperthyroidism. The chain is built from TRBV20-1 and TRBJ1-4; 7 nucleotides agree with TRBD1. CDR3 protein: CSARGVGEKLFF. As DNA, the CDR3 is TGCAGTGCCAGGGGGGTCGGAGAAAAACTGTTTTTT.